Each of the 4 T cell receptor beta chains below was sequenced from the same sample in a study of T cell clonality in common variable immunodeficiency. Points from the study as a whole: Reportedly, TCR beta sequences from common variable immunodeficiency showed fewer deletions and N-nucleotide insertions.

Their cognate antigens are unknown. Sequencing was performed with immunoSEQ multiplex PCR; in TCRdb, only in-frame clones are kept and a portion is missing. Listed for the sample are under 30,000 clones, none seen a single time. Specimen: peripheral blood mononuclear cells. All receptors derive from a human donor with common variable immunodeficiency.

This clone was counted only a few times. The read halts 3 residues ahead of the CDR3 end, with the missing end drawn from the germline J gene. The chain couples TRBV20-1 to TRBJ1-1, with 11 bases aligning to TRBD1. This CDR3 spans 15 amino acids. CDR1 is DFQATT and CDR2 is SNEGSKA in the germline V gene (reference sequence). The trim removed 5 bases at V and 4 bases at J, leaving 9 bases unmatched. The sequenced part of the CDR3 DNA is TGCAGTGCTGGGCGGACAGGGGGCGCGAGCACTGAA. It codes for CSAGRTGGASTE. The full CDR3 is CSAGRTGGASTEAFF.

This clone was counted between two and nine times. The read terminates 3 residues ahead of where the CDR3 ends, so the germline J gene completes it. This chain links TRBV6-1 with TRBJ2-3; TRBD2 matches at 7 bases. V lost 4 bases, J lost 4 bases, and 8 bases stayed unmatched. The germline V gene has CDR1 MNHNS and CDR2 SASEGT. This CDR3 is built from 15 residues. CDR3 DNA (partial): TGTGCCAGCAGTGCGGAACTAGCGTTCGCAGATACG. Its protein is CASSAELAFADT. From start to end, the CDR3 is CASSAELAFADTQYF.

Turning to this clone: The read ends 3 residues early relative to the CDR3; the germline J gene fills the gap. This chain links TRBV18 with TRBJ1-6, with D perhaps matching TRBD1 (6 bases). Between the trimmed V and J ends, which lost 6 bases and 5 bases, there was a span of 11 bases. Germline loops: CDR1 KGHSH, CDR2 LQKENI. The CDR3 length is 14 residues. The sequenced part of the CDR3 DNA is TGTGCCAGCTCGTCGACAGGAGATAATTCACCC. Its translation is CASSSTGDNSP. The CDR3 reads in full as CASSSTGDNSPLHF.

The sample holds a few counts of this clone. The CDR3 is cut off 3 residues early in the read; its end comes from the germline J gene. The rearrangement joins TRBV19 to TRBJ1-2; 7 bases are shared with TRBD1. Germline values: CDR1 LNHDA, CDR2 SQIVND (reference sequence). This CDR3 contains 14 residues. The trim removed 4 bases at V and 2 bases at J, leaving 4 bases unmatched. The part of the CDR3 DNA that was read is TGTGCCAGTAGTACCCTACAGGGGAACTATGGC. This translates into CASSTLQGNYG. From start to end, the CDR3 is CASSTLQGNYGYTF.